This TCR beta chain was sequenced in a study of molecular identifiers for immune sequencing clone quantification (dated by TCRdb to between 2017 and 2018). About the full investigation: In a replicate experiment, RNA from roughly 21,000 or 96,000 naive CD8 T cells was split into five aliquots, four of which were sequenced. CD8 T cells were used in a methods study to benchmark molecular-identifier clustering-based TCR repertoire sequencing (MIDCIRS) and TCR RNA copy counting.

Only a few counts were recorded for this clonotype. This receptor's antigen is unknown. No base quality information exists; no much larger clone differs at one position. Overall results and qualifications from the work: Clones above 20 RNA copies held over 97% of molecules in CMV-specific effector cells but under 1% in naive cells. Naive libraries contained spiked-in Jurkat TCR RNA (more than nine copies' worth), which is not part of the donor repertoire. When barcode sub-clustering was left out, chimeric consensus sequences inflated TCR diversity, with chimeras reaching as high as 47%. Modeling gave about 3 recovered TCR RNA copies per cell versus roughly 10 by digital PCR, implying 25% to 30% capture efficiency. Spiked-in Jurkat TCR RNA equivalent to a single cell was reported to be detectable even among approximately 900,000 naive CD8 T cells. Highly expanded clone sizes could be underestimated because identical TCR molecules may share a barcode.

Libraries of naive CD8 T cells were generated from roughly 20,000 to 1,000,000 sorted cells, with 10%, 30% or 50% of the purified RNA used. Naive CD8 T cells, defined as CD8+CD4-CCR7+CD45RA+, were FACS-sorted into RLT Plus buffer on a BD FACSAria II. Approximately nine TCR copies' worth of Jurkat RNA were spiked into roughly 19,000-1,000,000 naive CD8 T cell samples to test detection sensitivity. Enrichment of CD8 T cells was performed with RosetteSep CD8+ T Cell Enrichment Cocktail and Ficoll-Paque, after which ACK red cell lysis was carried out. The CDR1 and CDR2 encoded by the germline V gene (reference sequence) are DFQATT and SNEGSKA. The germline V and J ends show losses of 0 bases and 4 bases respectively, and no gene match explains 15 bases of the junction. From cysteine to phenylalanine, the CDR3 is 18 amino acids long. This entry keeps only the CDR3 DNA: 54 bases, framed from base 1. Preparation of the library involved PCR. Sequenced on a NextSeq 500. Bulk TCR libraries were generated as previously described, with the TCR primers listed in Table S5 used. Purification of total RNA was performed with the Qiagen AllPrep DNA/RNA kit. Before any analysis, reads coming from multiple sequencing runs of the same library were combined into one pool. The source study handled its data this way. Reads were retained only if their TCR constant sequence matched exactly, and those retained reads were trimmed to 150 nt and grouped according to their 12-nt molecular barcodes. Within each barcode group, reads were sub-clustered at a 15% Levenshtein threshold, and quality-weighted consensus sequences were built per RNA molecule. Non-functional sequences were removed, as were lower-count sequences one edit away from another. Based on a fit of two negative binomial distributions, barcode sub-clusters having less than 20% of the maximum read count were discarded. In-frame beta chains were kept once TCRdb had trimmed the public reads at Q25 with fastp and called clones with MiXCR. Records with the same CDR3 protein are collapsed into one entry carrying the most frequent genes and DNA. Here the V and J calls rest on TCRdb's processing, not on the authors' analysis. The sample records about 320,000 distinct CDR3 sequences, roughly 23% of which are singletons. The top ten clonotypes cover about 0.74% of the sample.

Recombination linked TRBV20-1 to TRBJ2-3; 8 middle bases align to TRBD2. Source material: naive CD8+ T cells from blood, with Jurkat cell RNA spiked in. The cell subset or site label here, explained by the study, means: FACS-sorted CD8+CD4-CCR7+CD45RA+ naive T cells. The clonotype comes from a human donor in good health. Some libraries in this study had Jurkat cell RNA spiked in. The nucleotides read TGCAGTGCTAGAGACTCGAGTGGGGCGGGAGGTCGCGCAGATACGCAGTATTTT. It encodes CSARDSSGAGGRADTQYF.